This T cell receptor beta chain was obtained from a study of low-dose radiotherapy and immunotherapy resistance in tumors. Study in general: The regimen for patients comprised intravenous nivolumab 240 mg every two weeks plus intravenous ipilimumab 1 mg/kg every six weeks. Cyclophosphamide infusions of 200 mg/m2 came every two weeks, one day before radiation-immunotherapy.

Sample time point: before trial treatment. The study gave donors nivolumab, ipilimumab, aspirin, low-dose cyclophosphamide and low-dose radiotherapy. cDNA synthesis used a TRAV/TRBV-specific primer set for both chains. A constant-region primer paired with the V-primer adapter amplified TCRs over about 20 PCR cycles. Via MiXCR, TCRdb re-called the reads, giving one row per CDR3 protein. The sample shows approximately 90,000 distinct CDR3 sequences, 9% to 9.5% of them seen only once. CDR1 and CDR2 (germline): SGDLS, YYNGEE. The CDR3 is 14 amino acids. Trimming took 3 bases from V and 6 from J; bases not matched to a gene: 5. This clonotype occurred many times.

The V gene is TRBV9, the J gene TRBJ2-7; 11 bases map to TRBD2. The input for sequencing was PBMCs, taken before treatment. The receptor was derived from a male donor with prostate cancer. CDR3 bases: TGTGCCAGCAGCGCGACTAGCGGGGTCTCCGAGCAGTACTTC. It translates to CASSATSGVSEQYF. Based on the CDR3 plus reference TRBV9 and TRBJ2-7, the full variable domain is DSGVTQTPKHLITATGQRVTLRCSPRSGDLSVYWYQQSLDQGLQFLIQYYNGEERAKGNILERFSAQQFPDLHSELNLSSLELGDSALYFCASSATSGVSEQYFGPGTRLTVT.